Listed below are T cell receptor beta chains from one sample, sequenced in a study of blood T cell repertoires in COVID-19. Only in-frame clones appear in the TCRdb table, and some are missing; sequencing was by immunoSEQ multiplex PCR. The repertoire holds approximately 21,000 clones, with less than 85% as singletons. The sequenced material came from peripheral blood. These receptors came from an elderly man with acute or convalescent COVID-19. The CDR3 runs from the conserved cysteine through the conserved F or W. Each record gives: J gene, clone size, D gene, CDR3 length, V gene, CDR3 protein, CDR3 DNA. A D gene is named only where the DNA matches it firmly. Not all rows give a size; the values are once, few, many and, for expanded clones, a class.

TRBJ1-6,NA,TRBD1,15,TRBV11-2,CASSPGQVWNSPLHF,TGTGCCAGCAGCCCGGGACAGGTGTGGAATTCACCCCTCCACTTT
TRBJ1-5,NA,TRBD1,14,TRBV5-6,CASSVTGSNQPQHF,TGTGCCAGCAGCGTGACAGGGAGCAATCAGCCCCAGCATTTT
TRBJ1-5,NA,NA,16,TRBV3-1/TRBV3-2,CASSQGGVGSRQPQHF,TGTGCCAGCAGCCAAGGAGGTGTGGGTAGTAGGCAGCCCCAGCATTTT
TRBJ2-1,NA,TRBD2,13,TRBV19,CATRAGRANEQFF,TGTGCCACCCGAGCGGGAAGGGCTAATGAGCAGTTCTTC
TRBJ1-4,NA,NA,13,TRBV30,CAWEGATNEKLFF,TGTGCCTGGGAGGGAGCAACTAATGAAAAACTGTTTTTT
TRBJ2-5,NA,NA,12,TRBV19,CASSIGGLGKYF,TGTGCCAGTAGTATTGGCGGACTGGGAAAGTACTTC
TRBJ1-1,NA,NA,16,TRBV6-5,CASSYKAVNPNTEAFF,TGTGCCAGCAGTTACAAGGCGGTGAATCCAAACACTGAAGCTTTCTTT
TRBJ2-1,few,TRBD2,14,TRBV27,CASRGLAVWNEQFF,TGTGCCAGCAGGGGACTAGCGGTCTGGAATGAGCAGTTCTTC
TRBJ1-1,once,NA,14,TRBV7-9,CASSPQGTGTEAFF,TGTGCCAGCAGCCCACAGGGAACAGGAACTGAAGCTTTCTTT
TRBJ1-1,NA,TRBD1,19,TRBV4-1,CASSQESTARTGGKAEAFF,TGCGCCAGCAGCCAAGAATCAACCGCTCGGACAGGGGGCAAGGCTGAAGCTTTCTTT
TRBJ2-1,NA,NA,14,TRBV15,CATSHGLSYNEQFF,TGTGCCACCAGCCACGGACTCTCCTACAATGAGCAGTTCTTC
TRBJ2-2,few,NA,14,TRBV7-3,CASSLNPVTGELFF,TGTGCCAGCAGCTTAAATCCGGTAACCGGGGAGCTGTTTTTT
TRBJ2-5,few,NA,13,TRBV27,CASRTQSRETQYF,TGTGCCAGTCGTACTCAGTCCAGGGAGACCCAGTACTTC
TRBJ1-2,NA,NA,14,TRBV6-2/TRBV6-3,CASSYRIAGGGYTF,TGTGCCAGCAGTTACAGAATAGCCGGAGGCGGCTACACCTTC